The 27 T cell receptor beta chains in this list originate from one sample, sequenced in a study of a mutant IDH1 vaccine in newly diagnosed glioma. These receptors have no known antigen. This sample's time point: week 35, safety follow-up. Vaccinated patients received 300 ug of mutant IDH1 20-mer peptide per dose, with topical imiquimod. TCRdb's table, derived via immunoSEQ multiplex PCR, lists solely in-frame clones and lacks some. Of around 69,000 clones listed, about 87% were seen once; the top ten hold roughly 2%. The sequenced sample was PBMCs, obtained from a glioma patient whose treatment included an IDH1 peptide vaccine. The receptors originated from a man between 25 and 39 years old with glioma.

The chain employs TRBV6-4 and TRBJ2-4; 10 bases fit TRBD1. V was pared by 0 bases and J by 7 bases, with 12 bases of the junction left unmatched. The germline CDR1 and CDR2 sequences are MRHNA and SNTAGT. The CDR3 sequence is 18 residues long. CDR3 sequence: CASSDSPGQGNPPNIQYF. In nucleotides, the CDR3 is TGTGCCAGCAGTGACTCGCCGGGACAGGGGAACCCTCCTAACATTCAGTACTTC.

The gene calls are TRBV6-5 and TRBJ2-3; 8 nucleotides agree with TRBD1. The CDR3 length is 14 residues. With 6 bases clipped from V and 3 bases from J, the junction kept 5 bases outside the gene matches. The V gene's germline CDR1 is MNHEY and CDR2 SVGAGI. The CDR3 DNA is TGTGCCAGCAGGATGGGACAGGCTACAGATACGCAGTATTTT. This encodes CASRMGQATDTQYF.

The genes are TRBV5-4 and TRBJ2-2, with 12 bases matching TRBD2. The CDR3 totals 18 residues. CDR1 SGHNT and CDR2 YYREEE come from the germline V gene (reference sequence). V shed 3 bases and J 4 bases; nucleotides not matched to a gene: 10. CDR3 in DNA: TGTGCCAGCAGCTACGGACTAGCGGGACCGGCGGGCACCGGGGAGCTGTTTTTT. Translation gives CASSYGLAGPAGTGELFF. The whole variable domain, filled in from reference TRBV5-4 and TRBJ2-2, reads ETGVTQSPTHLIKTRGQQVTLRCSSQSGHNTVSWYQQALGQGPQFIFQYYREEENGRGNFPPRFSGLQFPNYSSELNVNALELDDSALYLCASSYGLAGPAGTGELFFGEGSRLTVL.

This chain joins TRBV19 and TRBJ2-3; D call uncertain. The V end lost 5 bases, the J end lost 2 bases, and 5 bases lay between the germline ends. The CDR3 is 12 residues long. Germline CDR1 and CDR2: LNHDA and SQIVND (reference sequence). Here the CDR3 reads CASSPSTDTQYF. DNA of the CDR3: TGTGCCAGTAGTCCCTCCACAGATACGCAGTATTTT.

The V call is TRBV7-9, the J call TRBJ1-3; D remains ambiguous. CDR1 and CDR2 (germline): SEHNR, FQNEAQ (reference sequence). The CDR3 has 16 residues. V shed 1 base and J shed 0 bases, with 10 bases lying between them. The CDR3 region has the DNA TGTGCCAGCAGCTTAGACCCAAGAGGCTCTGGAAACACCATATATTTT. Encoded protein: CASSLDPRGSGNTIYF. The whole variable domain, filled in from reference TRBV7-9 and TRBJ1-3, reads DTGVSQNPRHKITKRGQNVTFRCDPISEHNRLYWYRQTLGQGPEFLTYFQNEAQLEKSRLLSDRFSAERPKGSFSTLEIQRTEQGDSAMYLCASSLDPRGSGNTIYFGEGSWLTVV.

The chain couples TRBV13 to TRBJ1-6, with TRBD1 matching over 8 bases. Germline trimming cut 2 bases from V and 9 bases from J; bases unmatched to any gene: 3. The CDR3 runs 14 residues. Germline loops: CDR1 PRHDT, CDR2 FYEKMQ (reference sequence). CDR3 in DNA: TGTGCCAGCAGCTTACAAACAGGGGGTTCACCCCTCCACTTT. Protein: CASSLQTGGSPLHF.

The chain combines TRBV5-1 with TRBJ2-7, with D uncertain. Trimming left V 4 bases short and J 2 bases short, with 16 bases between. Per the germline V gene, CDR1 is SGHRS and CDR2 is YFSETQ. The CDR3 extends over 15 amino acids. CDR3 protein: CASSPTGGTAYEQYF. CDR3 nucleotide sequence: TGCGCCAGCAGCCCTACGGGCGGCACTGCCTACGAGCAGTACTTC.

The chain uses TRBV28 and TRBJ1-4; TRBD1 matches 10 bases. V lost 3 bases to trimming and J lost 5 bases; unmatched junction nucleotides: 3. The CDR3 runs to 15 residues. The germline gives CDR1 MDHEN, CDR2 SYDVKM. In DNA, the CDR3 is TGTGCCAGCAGTTTCGGACAGGGGGTGAATGAAAAACTGTTTTTT. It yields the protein CASSFGQGVNEKLFF.

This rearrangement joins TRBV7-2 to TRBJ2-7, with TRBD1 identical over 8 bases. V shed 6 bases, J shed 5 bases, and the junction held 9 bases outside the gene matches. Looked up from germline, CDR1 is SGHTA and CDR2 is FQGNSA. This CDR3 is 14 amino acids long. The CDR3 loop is CASRHGQGWDEQYF. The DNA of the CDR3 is TGTGCCAGCAGACACGGACAGGGCTGGGACGAGCAGTACTTC.

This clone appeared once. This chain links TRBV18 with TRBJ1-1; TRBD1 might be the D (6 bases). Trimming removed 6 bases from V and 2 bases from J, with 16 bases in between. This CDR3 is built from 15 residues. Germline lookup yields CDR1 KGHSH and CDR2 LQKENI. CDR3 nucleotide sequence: TGTGCCAGCTCCCAGAACGGGGGCGTAAACACTGAAGCTTTCTTT. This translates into CASSQNGGVNTEAFF.

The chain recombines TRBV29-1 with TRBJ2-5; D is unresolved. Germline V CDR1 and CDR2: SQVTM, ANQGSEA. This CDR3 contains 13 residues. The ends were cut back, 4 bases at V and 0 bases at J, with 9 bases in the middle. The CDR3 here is CSVGPLYQETQYF. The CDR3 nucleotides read TGCAGCGTTGGACCTCTGTACCAAGAGACCCAGTACTTC.

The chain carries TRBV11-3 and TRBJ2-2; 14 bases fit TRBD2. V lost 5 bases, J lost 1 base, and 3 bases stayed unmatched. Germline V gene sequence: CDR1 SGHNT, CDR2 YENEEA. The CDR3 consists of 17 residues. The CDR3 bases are TGTGCCAGCAGCCCAGGACTAGCGGGAGGGAACACCGGGGAGCTGTTTTTT. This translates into CASSPGLAGGNTGELFF.

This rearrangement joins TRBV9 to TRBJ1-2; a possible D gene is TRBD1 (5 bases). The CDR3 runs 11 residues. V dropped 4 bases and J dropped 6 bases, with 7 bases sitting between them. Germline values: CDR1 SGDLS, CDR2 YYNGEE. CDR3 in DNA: TGTGCCAGCAGCATCAGGGATGGCTACACCTTC. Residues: CASSIRDGYTF.

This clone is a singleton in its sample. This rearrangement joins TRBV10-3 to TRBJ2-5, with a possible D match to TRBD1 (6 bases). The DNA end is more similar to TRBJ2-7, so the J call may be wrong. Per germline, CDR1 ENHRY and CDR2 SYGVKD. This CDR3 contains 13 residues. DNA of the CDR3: TGTGCCATCTGGGACACAATTTCCTACGAGCAGTACTTC. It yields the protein CAIWDTISYEQYF.

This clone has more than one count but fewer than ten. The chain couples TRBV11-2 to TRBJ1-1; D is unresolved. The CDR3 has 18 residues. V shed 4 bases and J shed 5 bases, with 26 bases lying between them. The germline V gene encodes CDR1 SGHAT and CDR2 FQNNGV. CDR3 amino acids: CASSSKFQTAVDETEAFF. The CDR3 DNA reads TGTGCCAGCAGCTCCAAATTCCAGACGGCCGTAGATGAAACTGAAGCTTTCTTT.

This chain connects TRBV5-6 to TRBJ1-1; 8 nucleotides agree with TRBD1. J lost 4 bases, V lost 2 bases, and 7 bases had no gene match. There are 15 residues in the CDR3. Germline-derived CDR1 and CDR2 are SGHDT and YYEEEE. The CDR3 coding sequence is TGTGCCAGCAGCTTTGAAGAGACAGGGGTCACTGAAGCTTTCTTT. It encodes CASSFEETGVTEAFF.

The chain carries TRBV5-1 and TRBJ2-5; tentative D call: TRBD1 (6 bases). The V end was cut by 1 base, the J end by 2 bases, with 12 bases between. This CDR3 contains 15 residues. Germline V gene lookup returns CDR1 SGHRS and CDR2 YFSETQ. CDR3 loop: CASSLLGQGQETQYF. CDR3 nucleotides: TGCGCCAGCAGCTTGCTTGGGCAGGGGCAAGAGACCCAGTACTTC. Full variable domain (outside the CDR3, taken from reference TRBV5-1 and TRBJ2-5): KAGVTQTPRYLIKTRGQQVTLSCSPISGHRSVSWYQQTPGQGLQFLFEYFSETQRNKGNFPGRFSGRQFSNSRSEMNVSTLELGDSALYLCASSLLGQGQETQYFGPGTRLLVL.

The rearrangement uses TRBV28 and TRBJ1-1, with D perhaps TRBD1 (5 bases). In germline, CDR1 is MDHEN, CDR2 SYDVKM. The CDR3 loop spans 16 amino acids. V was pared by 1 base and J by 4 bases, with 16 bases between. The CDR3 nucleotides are TGTGCCAGCAGTTTATACTTTGGAGGGGAGGGCACTGAAGCTTTCTTT. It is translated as CASSLYFGGEGTEAFF. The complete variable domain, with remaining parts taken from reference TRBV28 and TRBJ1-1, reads DVKVTQSSRYLVKRTGEKVFLECVQDMDHENMFWYRQDPGLGLRLIYFSYDVKMKEKGDIPEGYSVSREKKERFSLILESASTNQTSMYLCASSLYFGGEGTEAFFGQGTRLTVV.

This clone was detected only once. The CDR3 loop is CASSLAGLTNEKLFF. The CDR3 bases are TGTGCCAGCAGCTTAGCGGGGTTAACTAATGAAAAACTGTTTTTT. V gene TRBV7-2 combines with J gene TRBJ1-4; D not certain. Germline CDR1 is SGHTA and CDR2 is FQGNSA. V dropped 0 bases and J dropped 1 base, with 6 bases sitting between them. The CDR3 length is 15 residues.

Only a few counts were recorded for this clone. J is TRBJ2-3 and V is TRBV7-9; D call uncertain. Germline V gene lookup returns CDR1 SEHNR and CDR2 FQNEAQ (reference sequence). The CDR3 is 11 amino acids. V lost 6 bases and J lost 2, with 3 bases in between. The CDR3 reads CASSLTDTQYF. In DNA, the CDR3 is TGTGCCAGCAGTCTCACAGATACGCAGTATTTT.

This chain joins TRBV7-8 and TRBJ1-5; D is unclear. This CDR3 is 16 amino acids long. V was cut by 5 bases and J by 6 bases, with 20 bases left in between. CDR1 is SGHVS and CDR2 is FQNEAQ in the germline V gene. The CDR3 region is CASSTQLMGSGQPQHF. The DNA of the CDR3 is TGTGCCAGCAGCACTCAATTGATGGGGAGCGGTCAGCCCCAGCATTTT. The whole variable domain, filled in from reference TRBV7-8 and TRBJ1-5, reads GAGVSQSPRYKVAKRGQDVALRCDPISGHVSLFWYQQALGQGPEFLTYFQNEAQLDKSGLPSDRFFAERPEGSVSTLKIQRTQQEDSAVYLCASSTQLMGSGQPQHFGDGTRLSIL.

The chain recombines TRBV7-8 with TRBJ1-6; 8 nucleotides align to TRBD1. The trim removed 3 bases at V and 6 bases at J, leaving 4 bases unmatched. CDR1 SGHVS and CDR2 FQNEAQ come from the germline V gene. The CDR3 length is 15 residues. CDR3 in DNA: TGTGCCAGCAGCTTCCGGGACAGGTCTAATTCACCCCTCCACTTT. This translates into CASSFRDRSNSPLHF.

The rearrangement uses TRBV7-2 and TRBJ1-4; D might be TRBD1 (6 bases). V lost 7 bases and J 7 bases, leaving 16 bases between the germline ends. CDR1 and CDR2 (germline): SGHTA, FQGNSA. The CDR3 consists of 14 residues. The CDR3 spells CASTWGRGAEKLFF. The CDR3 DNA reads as TGTGCCAGCACCTGGGGCAGGGGAGCTGAAAAACTGTTTTTT.

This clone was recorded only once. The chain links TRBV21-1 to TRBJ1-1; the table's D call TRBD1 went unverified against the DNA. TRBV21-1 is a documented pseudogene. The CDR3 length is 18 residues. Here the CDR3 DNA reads TGTGCCAGCACCCCCACAGGGGATCCCAGGGGGCGGTGGACTGAAGCTTTCTTT. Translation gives CASTPTGDPRGRWTEAFF.

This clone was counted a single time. CDR3 DNA sequence: TGTGCCAGCTCACCTAGGACAGAAGAGACCCAGTACTTC. Translation: CASSPRTEETQYF. V and J are TRBV18 and TRBJ2-5, with D tentatively TRBD1 (6 bases). The CDR3 totals 13 residues. Germline V gene lookup returns CDR1 KGHSH and CDR2 LQKENI. Trimming shortened V by 3 bases and J by 3 bases, and 8 bases separated the two germline ends.

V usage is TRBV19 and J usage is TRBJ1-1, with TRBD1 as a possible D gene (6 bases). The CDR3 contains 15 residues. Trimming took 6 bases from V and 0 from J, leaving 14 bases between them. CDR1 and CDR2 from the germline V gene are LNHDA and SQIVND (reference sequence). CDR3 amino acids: CASRGKRTVNTEAFF. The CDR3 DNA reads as TGTGCCAGTAGGGGTAAAAGGACAGTGAACACTGAAGCTTTCTTT. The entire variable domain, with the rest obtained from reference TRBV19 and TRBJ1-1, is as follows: DGGITQSPKYLFRKEGQNVTLSCEQNLNHDAMYWYRQDPGQGLRLIYYSQIVNDFQKGDIAEGYSVSREKKESFPLTVTSAQKNPTAFYLCASRGKRTVNTEAFFGQGTRLTVV.

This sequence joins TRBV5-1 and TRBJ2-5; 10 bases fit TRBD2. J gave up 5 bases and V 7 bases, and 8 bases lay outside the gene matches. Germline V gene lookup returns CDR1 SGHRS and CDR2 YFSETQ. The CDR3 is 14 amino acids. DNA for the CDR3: TGCGCCAGCGGAAAAAGCGGGAGGGGTGAGACCCAGTACTTC. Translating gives CASGKSGRGETQYF.